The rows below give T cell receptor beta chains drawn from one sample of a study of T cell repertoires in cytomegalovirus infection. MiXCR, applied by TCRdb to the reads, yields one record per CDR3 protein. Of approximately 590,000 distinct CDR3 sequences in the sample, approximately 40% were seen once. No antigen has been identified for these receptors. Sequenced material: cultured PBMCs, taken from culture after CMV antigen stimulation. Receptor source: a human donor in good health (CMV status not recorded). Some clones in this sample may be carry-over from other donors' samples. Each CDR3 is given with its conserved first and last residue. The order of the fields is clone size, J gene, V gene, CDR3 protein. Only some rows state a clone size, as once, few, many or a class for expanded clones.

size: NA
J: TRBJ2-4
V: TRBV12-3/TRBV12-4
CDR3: CASSPGDFDIQYF

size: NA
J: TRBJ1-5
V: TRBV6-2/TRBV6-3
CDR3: CASWGVGTQHF

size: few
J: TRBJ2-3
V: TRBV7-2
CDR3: CASSYRRSSDTQYF

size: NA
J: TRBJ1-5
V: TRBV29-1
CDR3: CSVAAQGGQPQHF

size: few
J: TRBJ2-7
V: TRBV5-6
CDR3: CASSDPGPPYEQYF

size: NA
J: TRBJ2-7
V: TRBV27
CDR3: CASSLSSIRQGGYEQYF

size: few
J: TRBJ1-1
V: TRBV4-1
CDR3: CASSQAEGQGLESTEAFF

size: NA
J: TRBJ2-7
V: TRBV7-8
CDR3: CASRDYRGTYEQYF

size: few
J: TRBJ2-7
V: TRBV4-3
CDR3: CASSPTGTSSAEQYF

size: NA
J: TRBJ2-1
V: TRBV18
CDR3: CASSQQGKGAMAQFF

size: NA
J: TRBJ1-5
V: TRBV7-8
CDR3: CASSFEGGTQHF

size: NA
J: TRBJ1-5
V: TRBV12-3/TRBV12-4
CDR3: CASSLDRFSNQPQHF

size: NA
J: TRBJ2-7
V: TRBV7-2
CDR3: CASSPGIAGGPYEQYF

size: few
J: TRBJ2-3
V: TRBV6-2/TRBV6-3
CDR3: CASSYRPGLAGDQDTQYF

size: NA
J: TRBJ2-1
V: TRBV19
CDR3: CASRGTGVFLNEQFF

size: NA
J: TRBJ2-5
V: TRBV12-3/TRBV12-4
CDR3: CASTPSGLAGPQETQYF

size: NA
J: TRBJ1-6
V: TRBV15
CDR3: CATSELRGESPLHF

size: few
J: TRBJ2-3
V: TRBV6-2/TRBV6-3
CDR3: CASSTRTNTDTQYF

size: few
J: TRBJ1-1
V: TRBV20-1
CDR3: CSARAGTPDTEAFF

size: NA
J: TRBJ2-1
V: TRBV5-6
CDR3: CASSSFVEQFF

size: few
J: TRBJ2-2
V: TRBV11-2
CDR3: CASSSSGITGELFF

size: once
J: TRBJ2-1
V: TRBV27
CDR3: CASSLSWEPSYNEQFF

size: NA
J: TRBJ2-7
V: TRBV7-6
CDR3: CASSLALRDYEQYF

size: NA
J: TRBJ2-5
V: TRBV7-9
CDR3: CASSTLGGGARETQYF

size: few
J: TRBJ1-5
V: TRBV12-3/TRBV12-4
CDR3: CASSFPGRNQPQHF

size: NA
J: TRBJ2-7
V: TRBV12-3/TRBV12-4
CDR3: CASSLGTGGPPYEQYF

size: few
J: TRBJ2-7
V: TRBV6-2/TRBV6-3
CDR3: CASWDSRGLYEQYF

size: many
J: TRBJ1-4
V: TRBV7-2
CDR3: CASSFRPAGGGDEKLFF

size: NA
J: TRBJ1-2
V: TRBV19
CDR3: CASSHGQGNYGNTF

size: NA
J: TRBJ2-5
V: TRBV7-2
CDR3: CASRRDRGETQYF

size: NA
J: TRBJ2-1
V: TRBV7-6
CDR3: CASSLPTSGGRFSYNEQFF

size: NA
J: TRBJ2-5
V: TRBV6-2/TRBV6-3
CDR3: CASSKGPGNFASGNRAHETQYF

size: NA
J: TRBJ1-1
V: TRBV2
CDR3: CASSFGAPMNTEAFF

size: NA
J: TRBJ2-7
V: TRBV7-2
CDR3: CASSLASGRNYEQYF

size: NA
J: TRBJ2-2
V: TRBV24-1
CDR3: CATSDSGLNTGELFF

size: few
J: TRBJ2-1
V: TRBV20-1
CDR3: CSALAGGGNEQFF

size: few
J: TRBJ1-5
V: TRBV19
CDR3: CASSIGGRFNQPQHF

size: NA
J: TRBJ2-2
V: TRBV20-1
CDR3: CSAGRKAGELFF

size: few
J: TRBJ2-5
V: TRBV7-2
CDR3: CASSLVVAGRTQYF

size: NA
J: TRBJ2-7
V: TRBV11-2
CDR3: CASSDRTRGLYEQYF

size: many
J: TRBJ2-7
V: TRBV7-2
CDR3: CASSLGAGGYYEQYF

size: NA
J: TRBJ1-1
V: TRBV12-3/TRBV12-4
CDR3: CASSFSGVPEAFF

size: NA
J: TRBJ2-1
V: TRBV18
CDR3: CASSGLAGMGEQFF

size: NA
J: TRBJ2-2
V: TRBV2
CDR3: CASNKRRVANTGELFF

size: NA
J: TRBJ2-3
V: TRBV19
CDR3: CASSNGGLTDTQYF

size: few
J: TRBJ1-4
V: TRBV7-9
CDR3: CASSPVGELTRFF